The rows below give T cell receptor beta chains drawn from one sample of a study of blood T cell repertoires in COVID-19. Method: immunoSEQ multiplex PCR; TCRdb's copy keeps in-frame clones and lacks some. The repertoire includes roughly 430,000 clones, around 90% of them detected once, and around 2.1% sits in the top ten. What was sequenced was PBMCs or T cells enriched from blood (not recorded which). All receptors come from a woman aged 40 to 50 with acute COVID-19. The CDR3 runs from the conserved cysteine through the conserved F or W. D genes are given only for firm matches. Some rows mark clone size as missing; the rest say once, few, many or name a class of expanded clone.

>TRBD2|TRBV4-2|once|TRBJ2-7
CASSPSARGGPYEQYF
TGTGCCAGCAGCCCCTCCGCACGGGGGGGCCCCTACGAGCAGTACTTC
>TRBD2|TRBV11-2|NA|TRBJ2-7
CASSSGLAGGEQYF
TGTGCCAGCAGCTCGGGACTAGCGGGGGGAGAGCAGTACTTC
>TRBD2|TRBV15|NA|TRBJ2-5
CATSGRLAGSQETQYF
TGTGCCACCAGCGGAAGACTAGCGGGGTCCCAAGAGACCCAGTACTTC
>TRBD1|TRBV7-9|few|TRBJ1-2
CASRQGAYGYTF
TGTGCCAGCAGACAGGGGGCCTATGGCTACACCTTC
>NA|TRBV9|NA|TRBJ1-3
CASSGGKDGSRAIYF
TGTGCCAGCAGCGGAGGGAAGGACGGGTCACGGGCCATATATTTT
>NA|TRBV5-4|NA|TRBJ1-1
CASSRQEVNTEAFF
TGTGCCAGCAGCCGACAGGAGGTGAACACTGAAGCTTTCTTT
>TRBD1|TRBV18|once|TRBJ1-4
CASSPPLRDRLNEKLFF
TGTGCCAGCTCACCACCCCTTCGGGACAGACTTAATGAAAAACTGTTTTTT
>NA|TRBV5-4|NA|TRBJ2-5
CASSLASEETQYF
TGTGCCAGCAGCTTAGCTAGCGAAGAGACCCAGTACTTC
>NA|TRBV5-1|few|TRBJ1-1
CASSLVGALNTEAFF
TGCGCCAGCAGCTTGGTTGGGGCGTTGAACACTGAAGCTTTCTTT
>TRBD1|TRBV27|NA|TRBJ1-2
CASSRDRVGGYTF
TGTGCCAGCAGCCGAGACAGGGTAGGGGGCTACACCTTC
>NA|TRBV5-1|once|TRBJ2-3
CASSPDWAGTDTQYF
TGCGCCAGCAGCCCGGACTGGGCTGGCACAGATACGCAGTATTTT
>NA|TRBV10-3|NA|TRBJ1-2
CAISEPDGGGYTF
TGTGCCATCAGTGAGCCCGACGGAGGAGGCTACACCTTC
>TRBD2|TRBV2|NA|TRBJ2-3
CASSEKRGSLRPSVLKTITDTQYF
TGTGCCAGCAGTGAGAAGCGGGGGTCACTCCGACCTTCGGTATTGAAAACCATCACAGATACGCAGTATTTT
>NA|TRBV12-1|NA|TRBJ1-4
CASSFPPGANEKLFF
TGTGCCAGCAGCTTTCCACCCGGGGCTAATGAAAAACTGTTTTTT
>NA|TRBV6-5|NA|TRBJ1-6
CASSYARGSNNSPLHF
TGTGCCAGCAGTTACGCCAGGGGCTCTAATAATTCACCCCTCCACTTT
>TRBD2|TRBV9|NA|TRBJ2-3
CASSLSGGLTDTQYF
TGTGCCAGCAGCTTAAGCGGGGGGCTCACAGATACGCAGTATTTT
>NA|TRBV6-5|NA|TRBJ2-6
CASKNPGSGANVLTF
TGTGCCAGCAAAAATCCGGGCTCTGGGGCCAACGTCCTGACTTTC
>NA|TRBV5-6|NA|TRBJ2-5
CASRPTDQETQYF
TGTGCCAGCAGACCGACAGATCAAGAGACCCAGTACTTC
>NA|TRBV5-4|NA|TRBJ1-6
CASSRGTAGYNSPLHF
TGTGCCAGCAGCCGAGGGACGGCGGGGTATAATTCACCCCTCCACTTT
>NA|TRBV30|NA|TRBJ1-1
CAWSVLSDTEAFF
TGTGCCTGGAGTGTATTGAGTGACACTGAAGCTTTCTTT
>NA|TRBV2|NA|TRBJ1-4
CASSEEVESEKLFF
TGTGCCAGCAGTGAGGAGGTGGAGAGTGAAAAACTGTTTTTT
>NA|TRBV10-3|NA|TRBJ1-4
CAISEASNEKLFF
TGTGCCATCAGTGAGGCGAGTAATGAAAAACTGTTTTTT
>TRBD2|TRBV7-2|NA|TRBJ2-7
CASSLQAGDEQYF
TGTGCCAGCAGCTTACAGGCGGGGGATGAGCAGTACTTC
>NA|TRBV7-8|NA|TRBJ2-7
CASSLKRGHYEQYF
TGTGCCAGCAGCTTAAAACGGGGACACTACGAGCAGTACTTC
>TRBD1|TRBV5-6|NA|TRBJ2-7
CASRTTGRYEQYF
TGTGCCAGCAGAACGACAGGGCGCTACGAGCAGTACTTC
>TRBD2|TRBV9|NA|TRBJ2-2
CASSVSRLAGGRNTGELFF
TGTGCCAGCAGCGTATCTCGACTAGCGGGGGGTCGCAACACCGGGGAGCTGTTTTTT
>NA|TRBV5-1|NA|TRBJ2-5
CASSLWRGREETQYF
TGCGCCAGCAGCTTGTGGCGGGGGCGGGAGGAGACCCAGTACTTC
>TRBD1|TRBV7-8|few|TRBJ1-6
CASSLWGRGYGNSPLHF
TGTGCCAGCAGCTTATGGGGCAGGGGGTACGGAAATTCACCCCTCCACTTT
>NA|TRBV5-1|few|TRBJ1-1
CASSHSGHLTEAFF
TGCGCCAGCAGCCATTCTGGACACCTCACTGAAGCTTTCTTT
>TRBD1|TRBV19|NA|TRBJ1-5
CASAGQASNQPQHF
TGTGCCAGCGCAGGACAGGCGAGCAATCAGCCCCAGCATTTT
>TRBD1|TRBV3-1/TRBV3-2|NA|TRBJ2-7
CASSPSYLTGEYGYEQYF
TGTGCCAGCAGCCCATCCTACCTTACAGGGGAGTACGGATACGAGCAGTACTTC
>NA|TRBV5-4|NA|TRBJ1-2
CASSFGSANYGYTF
TGTGCCAGCAGCTTCGGCAGCGCTAACTATGGCTACACCTTC
>TRBD1|TRBV6-1|NA|TRBJ1-4
CASSEQGGENEKLFF
TGTGCCAGCAGTGAACAGGGGGGCGAGAATGAAAAACTGTTTTTT
>NA|TRBV18|NA|TRBJ2-7
CASSPEAGSHSYEQYF
TGTGCCAGCTCACCAGAGGCGGGGAGTCATTCCTACGAGCAGTACTTC
>TRBD2|TRBV12-5|NA|TRBJ2-3
CASGSAGTSGITDTQYF
TGTGCTAGTGGTTCGGCCGGGACTAGCGGGATTACAGATACGCAGTATTTT
>TRBD1|TRBV2|NA|TRBJ2-3
CASSPDRATDTQYF
TGTGCCAGCAGTCCGGACAGGGCCACAGATACGCAGTATTTT
>TRBD1|TRBV20-1|NA|TRBJ2-7
CSATDRAEQYF
TGCAGTGCTACAGACAGGGCCGAGCAGTACTTC
>NA|TRBV7-9|NA|TRBJ2-7
CASTGQLSYEQYF
TGTGCCAGCACCGGACAACTCTCCTACGAGCAGTACTTC
>NA|TRBV2|once|TRBJ1-5
CASSEGWGQPQHF
TGTGCCAGCAGTGAAGGGTGGGGCCAGCCCCAGCATTTT
>NA|TRBV30|NA|TRBJ1-5
CAWSANRVKYQPQHF
TGTGCCTGGAGTGCGAACAGGGTCAAGTATCAGCCCCAGCATTTT
>NA|TRBV3-1/TRBV3-2|NA|TRBJ1-2
CASSQESGYTF
TGTGCCAGCAGCCAAGAATCGGGCTACACCTTC
>NA|TRBV11-2|NA|TRBJ1-1
CASSLDLTGSTEAFF
TGTGCCAGCAGCTTAGACCTTACAGGGTCCACTGAAGCTTTCTTT
>TRBD2|TRBV19|NA|TRBJ2-3
CASSSIFGTNRYF
TGTGCCAGTAGTAGTATCTTCGGGACTAACCGGTATTTT
>TRBD2|TRBV6-5|NA|TRBJ2-2
CASRRSGGGTGELFF
TGTGCCAGCAGGAGGTCGGGGGGGGGCACCGGGGAGCTGTTTTTT
>NA|TRBV24-1|once|TRBJ2-2
CATSKTGNTGELFF
TGTGCCACCAGTAAGACAGGGAACACCGGGGAGCTGTTTTTT
>TRBD1|TRBV13|NA|TRBJ1-1
CASRPRQGKDTEAFF
TGTGCCAGCAGACCTAGACAGGGGAAGGACACTGAAGCTTTCTTT
>TRBD1|TRBV5-1|NA|TRBJ1-2
CASSLGQGTYGYTF
TGCGCCAGCAGCCTAGGACAGGGAACGTATGGCTACACCTTC
>NA|TRBV5-6|NA|TRBJ2-6
CASSLLQTGANVLTF
TGTGCCAGCAGCTTGTTACAGACTGGGGCCAACGTCCTGACTTTC
>NA|TRBV29-1|NA|TRBJ1-1
CSAATTGMNTEAFF
TGCAGCGCGGCTACGACAGGCATGAACACTGAAGCTTTCTTT